The 18 T cell receptor beta chains given below trace back to one sample, sequenced in a study of blood T cell repertoires in COVID-19. Libraries were prepared by immunoSEQ multiplex PCR; TCRdb keeps only in-frame clonotypes and omits some of them. The sample yields 150,000 to 200,000 clones, 89% seen once. The sequenced sample consisted of PBMCs or T cells enriched from blood (not recorded which). The receptors were sampled from a woman aged 40 to 55 with acute COVID-19.

The chain employs TRBV7-2 and TRBJ2-2; 9 bases are a match to TRBD2. Trimming at V came to 5 bases and at J to 6 bases, leaving 13 bases not matched to a gene. The CDR3 is 17 amino acids. CDR1 is SGHTA, CDR2 FQGNSA, per germline. The CDR3 loop reads CASSARLNSGGPGELFF. In nucleotides, the CDR3 is TGTGCCAGCAGCGCCCGCCTTAATAGCGGGGGCCCCGGGGAGCTGTTTTTT.

This clone was detected only once. The rearrangement joins TRBV3-1 (or the pseudogene TRBV3-2) to TRBJ2-5; 10 nucleotides agree with TRBD2. The CDR3 runs to 16 residues. Germline V gives CDR1 LGHDT, CDR2 YNNKEL (reference sequence). V was pared by 4 bases and J by 5 bases, with 10 bases of the junction left unmatched. The CDR3 DNA reads as TGTGCCAGCAGCCCGGGACTAGCGCAACGGGGGGAGACCCAGTACTTC. Protein product: CASSPGLAQRGETQYF.

The chain carries TRBV5-6 and TRBJ2-3, with D tentatively TRBD2 (5 bases). V dropped 1 base and J dropped 5 bases, with 8 bases sitting between them. CDR1 is SGHDT and CDR2 is YYEEEE in the germline V gene. The CDR3 is 13 residues long. The DNA of the CDR3 is TGTGCCAGCAGCTTGCAGCGGAAAGATACGCAGTATTTT. It codes for CASSLQRKDTQYF.

Here the CDR3 reads CASSSPLGNEQFF. The CDR3 DNA reads TGTGCCAGCAGCTCCCCTCTCGGCAATGAGCAGTTCTTC. The rearrangement joins TRBV6-5 to TRBJ2-1; D is unclear. The V gene's germline CDR1 is MNHEY and CDR2 SVGAGI. This CDR3 comprises 13 residues. V was shortened by 6 bases and J by 6 bases, with 12 bases between the two germline ends.

This clone was counted between two and nine times. The chain carries TRBV3-1 (or the pseudogene TRBV3-2) and TRBJ2-5; 13 nucleotides line up with TRBD2. Germline trimming cut 0 bases from V and 1 base from J; bases unmatched to any gene: 5. This CDR3 region has 18 residues. Germline V lookup: CDR1 LGHDT, CDR2 YNNKEL (reference sequence). CDR3 bases: TGTGCCAGCAGCCAAGACAGGGGGACTAGCGGGGTCCAAGAGACCCAGTACTTC. Translation gives CASSQDRGTSGVQETQYF.

J is TRBJ2-2 and V is TRBV20-1; TRBD2 matches 9 bases. Germline-derived CDR1 and CDR2 are DFQATT and SNEGSKA (reference sequence). V trimming: 3 bases; J trimming: 4 bases; junction bases outside the gene matches: 9. This CDR3 comprises 16 residues. For the CDR3, the DNA is TGCAGTGCTAGTGAGGGGACTAGCTTTGGCACCGGGGAGCTGTTTTTT. The encoded protein is CSASEGTSFGTGELFF.

The rearrangement uses TRBV4-1 and TRBJ2-7, with 7 bases identical to TRBD1. The germline gives CDR1 MGHRA, CDR2 YSYEKL. The CDR3 contains 16 residues. The V and J ends lost 0 bases and 2 bases, in that order; junction bases with no gene match: 7. CDR3: CASSQEVRTGTYEQYF. The DNA of the CDR3 is TGCGCCAGCAGCCAAGAGGTCCGGACAGGCACCTACGAGCAGTACTTC.

This clone was detected once. The V call is TRBV5-3, the J call TRBJ1-4, with 8 positions matching TRBD1. TRBV5-3 is an ORF, and what it does is uncertain. The CDR3 loop spans 13 amino acids. V shed 10 bases and J 2 bases; nucleotides not matched to a gene: 4. The CDR3 loop is CAPRTGTNEKLFF. CDR3 coding DNA: TGTGCCCCGCGGACAGGGACTAATGAAAAACTGTTTTTT.

The CDR3 nucleotides are TGCGCCAGGATAGACAGGGTTAATGAAAAACTGTTTTTT. This gives the protein CARIDRVNEKLFF. The rearrangement joins TRBV23-1 to TRBJ1-4, with TRBD1 identical over 7 bases. TRBV23-1 is an ORF; its function is uncertain. Trimming at V came to 9 bases and at J to 4 bases, leaving 5 bases not matched to a gene. The CDR3 loop spans 13 amino acids.

The chain combines TRBV6-6 with TRBJ2-4; 8 bases are a match to TRBD1. The CDR3 is made up of 13 amino acids. V gave up 2 bases and J gave up 8 bases; unmatched junction bases: 2. The germline CDR1 and CDR2 sequences are MNHNY and SVGAGI (reference sequence). The DNA of the CDR3 is TGTGCCAGCAGTTACGCGACAGGGGACATTCAGTACTTC. This codes for CASSYATGDIQYF.

This clone was seen once. The chain has TRBV2 and TRBJ2-2; D remains ambiguous. V lost 4 bases, J lost 3 bases, and 6 bases lay in between. Germline V gene sequence: CDR1 SNHLY, CDR2 FYNNEI. The CDR3 is 13 amino acids. The CDR3 spells CASSVQYTGELFF. The CDR3 DNA is TGTGCCAGCAGTGTTCAGTACACCGGGGAGCTGTTTTTT.

This chain uses TRBV12-3 or TRBV12-4 with TRBJ2-3; D is undetermined. V lost 6 bases and J lost 2, with 9 bases in between. The CDR3 covers 13 residues. CDR3 nucleotide sequence: TGTGCCAGCAGCAGACAAGTCACAGATACGCAGTATTTT. Translating it yields CASSRQVTDTQYF.

The chain carries TRBV27 and TRBJ2-7; 7 positions match TRBD2. The V gene end was trimmed by 0 bases and the J gene end by 3 bases; junction bases not matched to a gene: 5. CDR1 is MNHEY and CDR2 is SMNVEV in the germline V gene (reference sequence). CDR3 length: 15 residues. In nucleotides, the CDR3 is TGTGCCAGCAGTTTATCAGGGGAGGGAGGCTACGAGCAGTACTTC. Translated: CASSLSGEGGYEQYF.

The rearrangement links TRBV7-2 to TRBJ2-7; 13 nucleotides agree with TRBD2. The trim removed 0 bases at V and 2 bases at J, leaving 1 base unmatched. The CDR3 sequence is 16 residues long. Germline-derived CDR1 and CDR2 are SGHTA and FQGNSA. DNA for the CDR3: TGTGCCAGCAGCTTAGCCGGGACTAGCGGGACCTACGAGCAGTACTTC. This codes for CASSLAGTSGTYEQYF. The whole variable domain, filled in from reference TRBV7-2 and TRBJ2-7, reads GAGVSQSPSNKVTEKGKDVELRCDPISGHTALYWYRQSLGQGLEFLIYFQGNSAPDKSGLPSDRFSAERTGGSVSTLTIQRTQQEDSAVYLCASSLAGTSGTYEQYFGPGTRLTVT.

The V gene is TRBV29-1, the J gene TRBJ1-5; 10 bases match TRBD1. V trimming: 6 bases; J trimming: 1 base; junction bases outside the gene matches: 3. The CDR3 is made up of 14 amino acids. Looked up from germline, CDR1 is SQVTM and CDR2 is ANQGSEA. As DNA, the CDR3 is TGCAGCGTCGGGGGACAGGGGAGCAATCAGCCCCAGCATTTT. Its protein is CSVGGQGSNQPQHF.

This clone was recorded once. The chain is built from TRBV2 and TRBJ2-7; 11 nucleotides agree with TRBD2. Germline CDR1 and CDR2: SNHLY and FYNNEI. The length of the CDR3 is 16 residues. With 5 bases clipped from V and 1 base from J, the junction kept 7 bases outside the gene matches. CDR3 protein: CASSSSGTSGSYEQYF. The CDR3 DNA follows: TGTGCCAGCAGTTCCTCCGGGACTAGCGGTTCCTACGAGCAGTACTTC.

J is TRBJ2-6 and V is TRBV19, with D maybe TRBD1 (5 bases). The V gene lost 1 base and the J gene lost 5 bases, with 12 bases spanning the gap. Germline CDR1 reads LNHDA; CDR2 reads SQIVND (reference sequence). This CDR3 spans 16 amino acids. CDR3 DNA: TGTGCCAGTAGTATAGGGGGCGCCGTCCGGGCCAACGTCCTGACTTTC. Translated, it gives CASSIGGAVRANVLTF.

The V gene is TRBV24-1, the J gene TRBJ1-2, with D maybe TRBD1 (5 bases). Trimming took off 7 bases at V and 8 bases at J, with 19 bases between the two ends. Looked up from germline, CDR1 is KGHDR and CDR2 is SFDVKD. CDR3 length: 14 residues. CDR3 nucleotides: TGTGCCACCAGCCCCTCGGGGGGATTACCGGGCTACACCTTC. Amino acid sequence: CATSPSGGLPGYTF.